What follows is one TCR beta chain and its context. As yet, its antigen is unknown. This sample stems from a study of cytomegalovirus exposure and HLA in healthy donors. Points from the study as a whole: Accurate predictions that matched the HLA-A and HLA-B alleles of most subjects were reportedly made from TCR beta sequences.

The PCR made use of 60 Vbeta and 13 Jbeta primers. Sequencing used immunoSEQ multiplex PCR; TCRdb keeps in-frame clones, though not all of them. Counted here are 99,000 or so clones, roughly three quarters occurring once; the ten biggest clones make up roughly 3%. The CDR3 has 15 residues. V shed 5 bases, J shed 0 bases, and the junction held 2 bases outside the gene matches. Looked up from germline, CDR1 is ENHRY and CDR2 is SYGVKD. What was sequenced was PBMCs. V gene TRBV10-3 combines with J gene TRBJ2-7, with 12 bases fitting TRBD2. The sequence was obtained from a young man in good health and CMV-seronegative. The CDR3 region is CAISRTSGASYEQYF. The CDR3 DNA follows: TGTGCCATCAGTAGGACTAGCGGGGCCTCCTACGAGCAGTACTTC.